This T cell receptor beta chain was obtained from a study of blood T cells in healthy people across ages (dated by TCRdb to about 2015). General notes on the study: In model experiments, roughly one uniquely barcoded TCR beta cDNA molecule per two T cells was captured by template switching. The study measured age-related changes in TCR beta repertoire diversity using deep sequencing normalized with unique cDNA molecular identifiers. The donors were divided into four age groups: young (average about 16 years), middle-aged (about 41), aged (approximately 59) and long-lived (82). To avoid experimental bias, donors of different ages were spread randomly across the sequencing lanes. Two additional independent replicas of 1 million unique cDNA reads from the same blood draw were analyzed for two donors (one aged 18 to 30 and one aged 80 or older). Beyond this particular receptor, the publication reports: Donor CMV infection status was unknown, potentially confounding age-related changes in expanded clonotypes. The long-lived group showed more naive CD4+ T cells, fewer expanded clones and increased TCR diversity than the aged group, suggesting age selection. As age increased, observed TCR beta diversity per million T cells dropped in a roughly linear way, and a significant reduction was already evident by age 40. The percentage of naive T cells measured by flow cytometry correlated strongly with observed TCR beta diversity. Since profiling was done on bulk unsorted PBMCs, naive and antigen-experienced compartments could not be conclusively compared. Estimates of total diversity from one million sequenced T cells were regarded as lower bounds and underestimates.

Systemically healthy Caucasian individuals from Russia, 35 to 50 in total and aged about 6 to 100 years, were included as donors. Approximately 9 milliliters of peripheral blood were collected from each donor into EDTA-treated Vacutainer tubes. Ficoll-Paque density-gradient centrifugation was used to isolate PBMCs, with at least 6.5 million per sample. Trizol reagent was used to extract total RNA from the PBMCs, yielding at least 6 micrograms per sample. For every donor, an aliquot of PBMCs went through flow cytometry to measure the percentages of naive CD45RAhigh/CD27high T cells. The CDR3 starts with the cysteine, ends with the phenylalanine, and has 19 residues. The CDR3 DNA has 57 bases and is translated from base 1. Trimming removed 0 bases from V and 0 bases from J, leaving 19 bases between the germline ends. CDR1 and CDR2 were assigned from the germline V gene as LGHNA and YNFKEQ. On this clonotype itself: This clone's antigen is unknown. Nothing much larger sits one base from this clone, and base qualities are not available.

Libraries were made using 5' RACE. Sequenced on an Illumina HiSeq 2500. The second PCR ran for about 6 to 11 cycles and used a J-beta primer mix along with a sample-barcoded 5' primer. Each TCR beta cDNA molecule received a unique molecular identifier from a template-switch 5' adaptor carrying 12 random nucleotides. Each sample yielded at least 2.5 million CDR3-containing paired-end reads. First-strand cDNA synthesis was performed from all RNA using the Mint cDNA synthesis kit, with priming by a TRBC-specific oligonucleotide. Following uracil-DNA glycosylase treatment, a first 18-cycle PCR with universal primers M1SS and BC2_uni_R was performed on all cDNA. The authors' analysis ran thus. Each sample was normalized by randomly selecting 1 million high-quality reads, each carrying a distinct molecular identifier. Reads with shared molecular identifiers were discarded instead of being binned into consensus sequences. MiTCR, set to a Q25 quality threshold and the strictest error-elimination algorithm, was used for CDR3 identification, clonotype clustering and error correction. A nonparametric unseen species model using Euler transformation provided a lower-bound estimate of total TCR beta diversity. Through fastp at Q25 and MiXCR, TCRdb rebuilt clones from the public reads, retaining in-frame beta chains. Each CDR3 protein appears once, grouped with its most common genes and DNA. TCRdb's processing, not the authors' own work, is the source of the V and J calls. The sample includes roughly 2 million distinct CDR3 sequences, with around half observed a single time. Over 2% of the sample rests with the top ten.

Sequencing was done on a sample of blood. The clonotype was recovered from a middle-aged woman in good health. This chain joins TRBV4-2 to TRBJ2-3, with no reliable assignment of the D segment. CDR3 loop: CASSQDTPEETSSTDTQYF. The bases read TGTGCCAGCAGCCAAGATACGCCTGAGGAGACCTCTAGCACAGATACGCAGTATTTT.